The rows below give T cell receptor beta chains drawn from one sample of a study of blood T cell repertoires in COVID-19. Clones were sequenced by immunoSEQ multiplex PCR, and TCRdb holds only the in-frame ones, with some missing. Among fewer than 95,000 clones listed, approximately 86% were seen once. The specimen sequenced was peripheral blood. These receptors originate from a woman aged 80 or over with acute or convalescent COVID-19. Both conserved end residues are part of each CDR3. A D gene is named only where the DNA matches it firmly. Clone size is stated in some rows and not others, as once, few, many or a class when expanded.

NA | NA | TRBJ2-3 | TRBV15 | TGTGCCACCAGCAGAGTGAAACAGGGCACAGATACGCAGTATTTT | CATSRVKQGTDTQYF
NA | NA | TRBJ1-2 | TRBV2 | TGTGCCAGCAATCAGGGGTATGGCTACACCTTC | CASNQGYGYTF
NA | NA | TRBJ1-2 | TRBV4-3 | TGCGCCAGCAGCCAAGGATTGTACAGCCCTAACTATGGCTACACCTTC | CASSQGLYSPNYGYTF
TRBD1 | NA | TRBJ1-1 | TRBV19 | TGTGCCAGTAGTATTACAGGGGGGAGGACTGAAGCTTTCTTT | CASSITGGRTEAFF
TRBD1 | NA | TRBJ2-7 | TRBV5-1 | TGCGCCAGCAGCGCGTCCGGGACAGGGTACTACGAGCAGTACTTC | CASSASGTGYYEQYF
NA | NA | TRBJ2-7 | TRBV3-1/TRBV3-2 | TGTGCCAGCAGCCAATCAGACAGCTACGAGCAGTACTTC | CASSQSDSYEQYF
TRBD1 | NA | TRBJ1-2 | TRBV7-2 | TGTGCCAGCAGCTTAGCGGGACAGGCGATCTATGGCTACACCTTC | CASSLAGQAIYGYTF
TRBD2 | once | TRBJ2-1 | TRBV5-5 | TGTGCCAGCAGCCCCGGGACTAGCGGATACAATGAGCAGTTCTTC | CASSPGTSGYNEQFF
TRBD1 | NA | TRBJ1-1 | TRBV10-2 | TGCGCCAGCAGACCGCCGGGACAGGGGAACACTGAAGCTTTCTTT | CASRPPGQGNTEAFF
NA | NA | TRBJ2-1 | TRBV5-6 | TGTGCCAGCAGCTTAGAGCGGCTTTACAATGAGCAGTTCTTC | CASSLERLYNEQFF
NA | NA | TRBJ1-2 | TRBV6-5 | TGTGCCAGCTCCCCTAATGCTAACTATGGCTACACCTTC | CASSPNANYGYTF
NA | once | TRBJ2-3 | TRBV6-4 | TGTGCCAGCAGAATCCCGGGCGGAGGGCAGTATTTT | CASRIPGGGQYF
TRBD2 | NA | TRBJ2-1 | TRBV3-1/TRBV3-2 | TGTGCCAGCAGCCCCCGCCCGGCTAGCGGGAGTTATGAGCAGTTCTTC | CASSPRPASGSYEQFF
TRBD1 | NA | TRBJ1-2 | TRBV10-3 | TGTGCCATCAGTACTGGGACAGGGGGAGTCTATGGCTACACCTTC | CAISTGTGGVYGYTF
TRBD1 | NA | TRBJ1-2 | TRBV7-9 | TGTGCCAGCAGGACCGGGACAGGGGGTGGCTACACCTTC | CASRTGTGGGYTF
NA | NA | TRBJ2-3 | TRBV5-4 | TGTGCCAGCAGCTTGGTGGGGCCTACAGATACGCAGTATTTT | CASSLVGPTDTQYF
TRBD1 | NA | TRBJ2-7 | TRBV4-2 | TGTGCCAGCAGCCAAGATCCGGACAGGACCTACGAGCAGTACTTC | CASSQDPDRTYEQYF
TRBD1 | NA | TRBJ1-2 | TRBV27 | TGTGCCAGCAGTTCCGGGACAGGGATGATCTATGGCTACACCTTC | CASSSGTGMIYGYTF
NA | NA | TRBJ1-1 | TRBV19 | TGTGCCAGTTCTGGGGGGGATCGGGCTTTCTTT | CASSGGDRAFF
NA | NA | TRBJ2-2 | TRBV6-1 | TGTGCCAGCAGTAGGGGCAGGGGGGACACCGGGGAGCTGTTTTTT | CASSRGRGDTGELFF
NA | NA | TRBJ2-1 | TRBV25-1 | TGTGCCAGCAGTGAAGAGGGACCAGGGGAGGAGCAGTTCTTC | CASSEEGPGEEQFF
TRBD1 | NA | TRBJ1-2 | TRBV18 | TGTGCCAGCTCACGGACAGGGGAAGGCTACACCTTC | CASSRTGEGYTF
TRBD1 | few | TRBJ1-6 | TRBV5-1 | TGCGCCAGCAGCCAACAGGGGTGGCCCTATAATTCACCCCTCCACTTT | CASSQQGWPYNSPLHF
NA | once | TRBJ1-1 | TRBV5-4 | TGTGCCAGCAGCTGGGGAGGCACTGAAGCTTTCTTT | CASSWGGTEAFF
NA | NA | TRBJ1-3 | TRBV9 | TGTGCCAGCAGCCCCGGGGGACTCAGCTCTGGAAACACCATATATTTT | CASSPGGLSSGNTIYF
NA | few | TRBJ1-1 | TRBV12-3/TRBV12-4 | TGTGCCAGCAGTTTATCTCCCGCAAGTAGAGCTTTCTTT | CASSLSPASRAFF
TRBD1 | NA | TRBJ1-2 | TRBV19 | TGTGCCAGTAGTAGGACAGGCGCTCGCTATGGCTACACCTTC | CASSRTGARYGYTF
TRBD1 | NA | TRBJ1-2 | TRBV4-2 | TGTGCCAGCAGCCAAGGGGACAGGGGGGGATATGGCTACACCTTC | CASSQGDRGGYGYTF
NA | NA | TRBJ2-2 | TRBV5-1 | TGCGCCAGCAGCCAGGGACACTACACCGGGGAGCTGTTTTTT | CASSQGHYTGELFF
TRBD2 | NA | TRBJ2-1 | TRBV7-3 | TGTGCCAGCAGCGGAGGACTAGCCGTTAGCTCCTACAATGAGCAGTTCTTC | CASSGGLAVSSYNEQFF
TRBD2 | NA | TRBJ2-1 | TRBV6-5 | TGTGCCAGCACCAAACTAGCGGGAATTGGAAATGAGCAGTTCTTC | CASTKLAGIGNEQFF
TRBD1 | NA | TRBJ2-1 | TRBV5-1 | TGCGCCAGCATCTCGGGAATCGGACAGGGTTCCTACAATGAGCAGTTCTTC | CASISGIGQGSYNEQFF
TRBD1 | NA | TRBJ2-1 | TRBV18 | TGTGCCAGCTCACCGGGACAGGGGGCGAGGGGTTTCCGCTACAATGAGCAGTTCTTC | CASSPGQGARGFRYNEQFF
NA | NA | TRBJ2-6 | TRBV5-1 | TGCGCCAGCAGCTTGGGACTGCTCTCTGGGGCCAACGTCCTGACTTTC | CASSLGLLSGANVLTF